Following are 8 T cell receptor beta chains from one sample sequenced in a study of T cells in Graves' hyperthyroidism and ophthalmopathy. Template material for amplifying TCR beta CDR3 regions consisted of RNA transcripts. A set of HTBI primers served as the primers for a first-round RT-PCR of the TCR CDR3. Via MiXCR, TCRdb re-called the multiplex PCR reads, giving one row per CDR3 protein. The repertoire includes approximately 600,000 distinct CDR3 sequences, more than 20% of them detected once, and 34% sits in the top ten. Material for sequencing was blood. The receptors were sampled from a man aged 30 to 45 with Graves' ophthalmopathy.

This clonotype was picked up many times. The chain uses TRBV28 and TRBJ2-1; D gene unclear. This CDR3 is built from 15 residues. Germline V gene sequence: CDR1 MDHEN, CDR2 SYDVKM. With 6 bases removed from V and 0 bases from J, the gap between germline ends came to 12 bases. CDR3 coding DNA: TGTGCCAGCAGCCCCGACCGGAGCTCCTACAATGAGCAGTTCTTC. Translated: CASSPDRSSYNEQFF.

This clonotype was detected many times. The chain has TRBV5-5 and TRBJ1-4, with a weak D call TRBD1 (6 bases). The CDR3 loop spans 15 amino acids. CDR1 is SGHKS, CDR2 YYEKEE, per germline (reference sequence). Trimming removed 5 bases from V and 5 bases from J, with 16 bases in between. CDR3 loop: CASRSRGGQNEKLFF. The CDR3 DNA reads TGTGCCAGCAGGTCCCGGGGGGGCCAGAATGAAAAACTGTTTTTT.

This chain connects TRBV7-9 to TRBJ1-1; no firm D call. Germline V gene sequence: CDR1 SEHNR, CDR2 FQNEAQ (reference sequence). The germline V and J ends were trimmed by 1 base and 1 base, with 7 bases remaining between them. The CDR3 length is 14 residues. CDR3 residues: CASSLEGQNTEAFF. The CDR3 DNA sequence: TGTGCCAGCAGCTTAGAAGGTCAGAACACTGAAGCTTTCTTT.

In this sample, this clonotype turned up a few times. This sequence joins TRBV2 and TRBJ2-2; the D gene is possibly TRBD2 (6 bases). CDR1 is SNHLY, CDR2 FYNNEI, per germline. The CDR3 is made up of 17 amino acids. V gave up 1 base and J gave up 0 bases, with 12 bases separating them. DNA of the CDR3: TGTGCCAGCAGTGAAGGGGGCGGGAAGACGAACACCGGGGAGCTGTTTTTT. Residues: CASSEGGGKTNTGELFF.

This clonotype was recorded a few times. The V and J genes are TRBV5-8 and TRBJ1-2; 7 bases match TRBD1. The CDR3 is 17 amino acids. With V trimmed by 4 bases and J by 2 bases, 14 bases remained unmatched. CDR1 and CDR2 from the germline V gene are SGHTS and YDEGEE. The CDR3 is CASSRSFGTEQNYGYTF. The DNA for the CDR3 is TGTGCCAGCAGCCGCTCCTTCGGGACAGAGCAGAACTATGGCTACACCTTC.

The chain carries TRBV20-1 and TRBJ2-1; weak D call: TRBD2 (6 bases). Germline V gene data show CDR1 as DFQATT and CDR2 as SNEGSKA (reference sequence). This CDR3 comprises 13 residues. The V end lost 5 bases, the J end lost 6 bases, and 14 bases lay between the germline ends. The CDR3 coding sequence is TGCAGTGCTCCAACCGTAGCGGCCAATGAGCAGTTCTTC. Encoded protein: CSAPTVAANEQFF.

This clonotype was picked up a small number of times. J is TRBJ1-2 and V is TRBV6-1; perhaps TRBD1 as D (5 bases). Per the germline V gene, CDR1 is MNHNS and CDR2 is SASEGT. The germline V and J ends were trimmed by 4 bases and 7 bases, with 13 bases remaining between them. This CDR3 has 13 residues. CDR3 amino acids: CASSGGDVGGYTF. CDR3 bases: TGTGCCAGCAGTGGGGGGGACGTTGGTGGCTACACCTTC.

This clonotype was observed a few times. The chain employs TRBV11-1 and TRBJ2-1, with 9 bases lining up with TRBD2. After removal of 4 bases from V and 15 bases from J, the junction contained 7 bases not matched to a gene. Germline values: CDR1 SGHAT, CDR2 FQDESV (reference sequence). The CDR3 consists of 12 residues. The CDR3 DNA reads as TGTGCCAGCAGCTCCCTAGCGGGGAAGGGGTTCTTC. Translation: CASSSLAGKGFF.